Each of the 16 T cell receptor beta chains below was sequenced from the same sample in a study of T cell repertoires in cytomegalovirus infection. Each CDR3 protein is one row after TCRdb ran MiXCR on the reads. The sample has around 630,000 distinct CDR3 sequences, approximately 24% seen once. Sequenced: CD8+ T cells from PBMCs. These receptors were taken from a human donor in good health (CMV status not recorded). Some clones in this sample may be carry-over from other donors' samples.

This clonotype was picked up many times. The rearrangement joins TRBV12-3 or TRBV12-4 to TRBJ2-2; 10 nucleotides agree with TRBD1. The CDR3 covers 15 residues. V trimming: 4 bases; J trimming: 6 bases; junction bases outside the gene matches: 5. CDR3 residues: CASSWTGGPPGELFF. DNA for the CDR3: TGTGCCAGCAGTTGGACAGGGGGACCCCCCGGGGAGCTGTTTTTT.

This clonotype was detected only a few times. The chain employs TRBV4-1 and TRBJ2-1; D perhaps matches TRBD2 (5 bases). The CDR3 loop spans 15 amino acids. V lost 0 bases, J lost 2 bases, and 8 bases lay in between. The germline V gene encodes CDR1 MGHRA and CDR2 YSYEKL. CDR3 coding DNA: TGCGCCAGCAGCCAAGAGGGAGCAACCTACAATGAGCAGTTCTTC. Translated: CASSQEGATYNEQFF.

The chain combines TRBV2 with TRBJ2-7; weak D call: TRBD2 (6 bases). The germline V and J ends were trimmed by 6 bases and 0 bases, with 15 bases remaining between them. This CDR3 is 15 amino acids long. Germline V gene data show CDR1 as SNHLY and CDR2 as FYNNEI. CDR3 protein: CASSDGGSFSYEQYF. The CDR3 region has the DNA TGTGCCAGCAGCGACGGGGGATCTTTCTCCTACGAGCAGTACTTC.

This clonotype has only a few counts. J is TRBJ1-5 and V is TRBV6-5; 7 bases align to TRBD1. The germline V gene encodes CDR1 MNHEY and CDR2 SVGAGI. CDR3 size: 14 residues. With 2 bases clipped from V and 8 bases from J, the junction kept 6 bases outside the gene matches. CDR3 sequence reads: CASSYQGRGEPQHF. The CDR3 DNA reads TGTGCCAGCAGTTACCAGGGCAGGGGGGAGCCCCAGCATTTT.

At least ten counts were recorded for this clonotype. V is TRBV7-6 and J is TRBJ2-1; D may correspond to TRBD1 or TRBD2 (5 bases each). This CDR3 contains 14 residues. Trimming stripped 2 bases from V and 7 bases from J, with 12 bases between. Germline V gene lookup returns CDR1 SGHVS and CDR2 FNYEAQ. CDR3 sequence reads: CASSLLGAGNEQFF. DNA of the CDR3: TGTGCCAGCAGCTTACTCGGGGCGGGTAATGAGCAGTTCTTC.

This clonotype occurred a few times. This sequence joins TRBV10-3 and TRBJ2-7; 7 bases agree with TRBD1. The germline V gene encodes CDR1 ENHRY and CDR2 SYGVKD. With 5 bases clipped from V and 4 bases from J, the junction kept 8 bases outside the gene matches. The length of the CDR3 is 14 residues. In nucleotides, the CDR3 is TGTGCCATCAGTTCCGACAGGGTGGAGTACGAGCAGTACGTC. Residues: CAISSDRVEYEQYV.

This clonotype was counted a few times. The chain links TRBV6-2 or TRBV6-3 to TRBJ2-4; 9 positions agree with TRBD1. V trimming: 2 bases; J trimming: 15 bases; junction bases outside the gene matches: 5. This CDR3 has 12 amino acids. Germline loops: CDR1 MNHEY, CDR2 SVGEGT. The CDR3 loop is CASSYGDRELYF. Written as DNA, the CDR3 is TGTGCCAGCAGTTACGGGGACAGGGAATTGTACTTC.

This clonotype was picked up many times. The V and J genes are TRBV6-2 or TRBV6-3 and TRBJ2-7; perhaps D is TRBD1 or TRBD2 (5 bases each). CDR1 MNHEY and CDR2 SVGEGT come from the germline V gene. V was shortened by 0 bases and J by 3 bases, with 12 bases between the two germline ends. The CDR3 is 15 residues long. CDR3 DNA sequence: TGTGCCAGCAGTTACTCTCGGGGCAGCGGCTACGAGCAGTACGTC. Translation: CASSYSRGSGYEQYV.

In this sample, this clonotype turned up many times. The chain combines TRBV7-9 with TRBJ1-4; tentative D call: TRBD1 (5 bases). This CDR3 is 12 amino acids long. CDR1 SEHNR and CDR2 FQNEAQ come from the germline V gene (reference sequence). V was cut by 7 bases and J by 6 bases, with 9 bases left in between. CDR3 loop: CASIGGYEKLFF. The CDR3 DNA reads TGTGCCAGCATCGGGGGGTATGAAAAACTGTTTTTT.

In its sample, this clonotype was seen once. The CDR3 is CASSIRGKHTGELFF. The CDR3 DNA follows: TGTGCCAGTAGTATTCGGGGGAAGCACACCGGGGAGCTGTTTTTT. This chain links TRBV19 with TRBJ2-2; possibly TRBD2 for D (6 bases). V lost 3 bases to trimming and J lost 3 bases, with 11 bases between them. Germline V CDR1 and CDR2: LNHDA, SQIVND (reference sequence). The CDR3 loop spans 15 amino acids.

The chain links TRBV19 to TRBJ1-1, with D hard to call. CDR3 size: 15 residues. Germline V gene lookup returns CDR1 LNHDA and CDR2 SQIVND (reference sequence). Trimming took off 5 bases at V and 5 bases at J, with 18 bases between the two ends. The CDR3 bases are TGTGCCAGTAGTTACCTCATGGGCCGAATGACTGAAGCTTTCTTT. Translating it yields CASSYLMGRMTEAFF.

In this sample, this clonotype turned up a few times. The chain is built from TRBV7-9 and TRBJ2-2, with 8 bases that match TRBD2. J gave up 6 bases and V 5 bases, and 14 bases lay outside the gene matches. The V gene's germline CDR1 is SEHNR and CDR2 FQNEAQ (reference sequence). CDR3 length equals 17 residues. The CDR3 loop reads CASSPPGGAQRSGELFF. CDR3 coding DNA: TGTGCCAGCAGCCCTCCGGGGGGGGCCCAGAGGTCCGGGGAGCTGTTTTTT.

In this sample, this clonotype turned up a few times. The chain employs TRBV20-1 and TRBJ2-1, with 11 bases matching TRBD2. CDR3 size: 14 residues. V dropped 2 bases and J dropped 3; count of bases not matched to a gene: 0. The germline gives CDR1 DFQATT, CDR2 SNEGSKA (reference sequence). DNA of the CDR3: TGCAGTGCTAGACTAGCGGGGGGCTACAATGAGCAGTTCTTC. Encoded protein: CSARLAGGYNEQFF.

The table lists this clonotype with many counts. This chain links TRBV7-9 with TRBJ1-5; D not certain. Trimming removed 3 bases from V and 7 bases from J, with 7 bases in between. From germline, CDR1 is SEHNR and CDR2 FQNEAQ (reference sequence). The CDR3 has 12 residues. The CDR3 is CASSFDVQPQHF. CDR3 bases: TGTGCCAGCAGCTTCGATGTGCAGCCCCAGCATTTT.

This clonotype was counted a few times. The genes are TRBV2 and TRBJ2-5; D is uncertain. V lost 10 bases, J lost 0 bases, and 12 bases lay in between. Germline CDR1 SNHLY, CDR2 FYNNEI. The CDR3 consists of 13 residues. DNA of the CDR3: TGTGCCATCCGTCCTAGGGACCAAGAGACCCAGTACTTC. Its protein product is CAIRPRDQETQYF.

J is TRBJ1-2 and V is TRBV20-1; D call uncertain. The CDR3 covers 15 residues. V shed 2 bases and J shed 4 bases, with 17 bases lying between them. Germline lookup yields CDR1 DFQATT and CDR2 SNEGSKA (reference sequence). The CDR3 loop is CSARPRHEPSYGYTF. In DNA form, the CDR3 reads TGCAGTGCTAGACCTAGGCATGAGCCGAGCTATGGCTACACCTTC.